The 9 T cell receptor beta chains presented below share a single source sample, sequenced in a study of cytomegalovirus exposure and HLA in healthy donors. Assay: immunoSEQ multiplex PCR; the TCRdb copy retains only in-frame clones and omits some. The sample carries tens of thousands of clones, over 85% recorded once. The specimen was PBMCs. Source of these receptors: a woman in her late teens or twenties in good health and CMV-seropositive.

The chain employs TRBV6-5 and TRBJ2-5; tentatively, D is TRBD2 (6 bases). Germline assignment: CDR1 MNHEY and CDR2 SVGAGI. V was clipped by 6 bases and J by 4 bases, with 12 bases between them. The CDR3 is 13 amino acids. The DNA for the CDR3 is TGTGCCAGCAGCGGGAGCGCTGCAGAGACCCAGTACTTC. Residues: CASSGSAAETQYF.

The chain is built from TRBV2 and TRBJ2-1; D is perhaps TRBD1 (5 bases). V was trimmed by 8 bases and J by 6 bases, leaving 20 bases between them. The germline V gene has CDR1 SNHLY and CDR2 FYNNEI. The CDR3 covers 15 residues. The CDR3 bases are TGTGCCAGCGCGTCCCCGGCAGAGCAGGGCAATGAGCAGTTCTTC. Translation: CASASPAEQGNEQFF.

The rearrangement links TRBV18 to TRBJ2-2; 8 nucleotides agree with TRBD1. After removal of 1 base from V and 4 bases from J, the junction contained 11 bases not matched to a gene. The germline CDR1 and CDR2 sequences are KGHSH and LQKENI. CDR3 length: 18 amino acids. The DNA of the CDR3 is TGTGCCAGCTCACCACTCGACGACAGGGGAGCGAGCACCGGGGAGCTGTTTTTT. This sequence encodes CASSPLDDRGASTGELFF.

The chain is built from TRBV13 and TRBJ2-1; 10 bases fit TRBD2. This CDR3 has 17 residues. Germline V lookup: CDR1 PRHDT, CDR2 FYEKMQ (reference sequence). V was clipped by 5 bases and J by 9 bases; unmatched bases: 16. In DNA form, the CDR3 reads TGTGCCAGCAGCAATTCCGGGACTGGGCTAGCGGGAGCTGAGCAGTTCTTC. This codes for CASSNSGTGLAGAEQFF.

The chain uses TRBV28 and TRBJ2-7, with 7 bases that match TRBD1. The CDR3 totals 13 residues. V dropped 6 bases and J dropped 4; count of bases not matched to a gene: 6. Germline V CDR1 and CDR2: MDHEN, SYDVKM. CDR3 nucleotide sequence: TGTGCCAGCAGACAAGGGGGCAAGTACGAGCAGTACTTC. Translating it yields CASRQGGKYEQYF.

The V call is TRBV5-6, the J call TRBJ2-7, with D perhaps matching TRBD2 (5 bases). Germline CDR1 and CDR2: SGHDT and YYEEEE. Trimming stripped 1 base from V and 0 bases from J, with 11 bases between. The CDR3 length is 15 residues. CDR3 region: CASSLRGSLSYEQYF. The CDR3 DNA follows: TGTGCCAGCAGCTTGCGGGGTTCCCTCTCCTACGAGCAGTACTTC.

The rearrangement links TRBV4-1 to TRBJ2-7; 10 positions match TRBD1. The CDR3 totals 18 residues. The germline CDR1 and CDR2 sequences are MGHRA and YSYEKL. J was trimmed by 3 bases and V by 4 bases; bases with no gene match: 15. The CDR3 protein is CASSPRTGGRRDRYEQYF. The DNA of the CDR3 is TGCGCCAGCAGCCCCCGGACAGGGGGGAGACGAGACCGCTACGAGCAGTACTTC.

The rearrangement links TRBV7-8 to TRBJ2-5; possibly TRBD1 for D (6 bases). CDR1 is SGHVS, CDR2 FQNEAQ, per germline. V was shortened by 1 base and J by 7 bases, with 13 bases between the two germline ends. This CDR3 spans 14 amino acids. This CDR3 is CASSLGAGAGTQYF. CDR3 DNA: TGTGCCAGCAGCTTAGGGGCAGGGGCGGGGACCCAGTACTTC. Full variable domain (rest looked up from reference TRBV7-8 and TRBJ2-5): GAGVSQSPRYKVAKRGQDVALRCDPISGHVSLFWYQQALGQGPEFLTYFQNEAQLDKSGLPSDRFFAERPEGSVSTLKIQRTQQEDSAVYLCASSLGAGAGTQYFGPGTRLLVL.

This sequence joins TRBV5-6 and TRBJ2-1; D perhaps matches TRBD2 (7 bases). V lost 1 base and J 7 bases, leaving 15 bases between the germline ends. Germline V gene data show CDR1 as SGHDT and CDR2 as YYEEEE. This CDR3 is 15 amino acids long. The CDR3 DNA reads as TGTGCCAGCAGCTTGTCGAGGGGGGGCCGGAATGAGCAGTTCTTC. This encodes CASSLSRGGRNEQFF.